The clone carrying this TCR beta chain was seen a single time. What it recognizes is unknown. Documented treatment: approximately 9-day PBMC culture with coronavirus spike peptide pools or control peptides (ViraFEST assay). This entry comes from a study of vaccination and CD4 T cells after COVID-19. Cultured CD4+ T cell DNA underwent sequencing with the Oncomine TCR Beta short-read assay. TCRdb itself ran the PCR reads through MiXCR, one entry per CDR3 protein. The table lists under 25,000 distinct CDR3 sequences, 40% of them singletons, with around 8.5% in the top ten. This CDR3 has 15 amino acids. V dropped 2 bases and J dropped 4 bases, with 14 bases sitting between them. Germline V gene sequence: CDR1 LNHDA, CDR2 SQIVND (reference sequence).

The chain combines TRBV19 with TRBJ1-1; D uncertain. This receptor was identified in a human donor who had recovered from COVID-19. Sequenced here: CD4+ T cells from blood, cultured in vitro, sampled after SARS-CoV-2 vaccination. The CDR3, as DNA: TGTGCCAGTAGTATAAAGCGGGGAGAATCCACTGAAGCTTTCTTT. Encoded protein: CASSIKRGESTEAFF.